This T cell receptor beta chain was documented in a study of T cell clones after liver transplantation. Study-level information: TCRbeta sequencing after a pre-transplant mixed lymphocyte reaction identified graft-donor-reactive clones, later tracked in post-transplant blood.

Here immunoSEQ multiplex PCR was the method, and the copy in TCRdb shows in-frame clones only, minus some. The sample records about 80,000 clones, roughly 82% being singletons. The ends were cut back, 2 bases at V and 3 bases at J, with 15 bases in the middle. The length of the CDR3 is 16 residues. Germline V gene sequence: CDR1 SGHNT, CDR2 YYREEE (reference sequence). The rearrangement links TRBV5-4 to TRBJ2-1; no reliable D call. This clonotype was obtained from a human patient who received a liver transplant. Some T cells may arise from the graft donor. The source material was CD4+ T cells from blood, sampled 45 to 46 months after liver transplant. DNA of the CDR3: TGTGCCAGCAGCTTCAAGCGACCGAGAATCTACAATGAGCAGTTCTTC. Translation gives CASSFKRPRIYNEQFF.